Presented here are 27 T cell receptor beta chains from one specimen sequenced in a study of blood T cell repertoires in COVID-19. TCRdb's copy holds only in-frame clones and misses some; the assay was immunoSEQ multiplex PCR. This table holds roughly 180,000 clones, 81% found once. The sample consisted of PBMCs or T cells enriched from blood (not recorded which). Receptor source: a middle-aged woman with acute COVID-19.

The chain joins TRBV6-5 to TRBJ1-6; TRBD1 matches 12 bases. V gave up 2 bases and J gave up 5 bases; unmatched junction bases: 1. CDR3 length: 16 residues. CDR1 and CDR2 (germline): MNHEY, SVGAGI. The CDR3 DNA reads TGTGCCAGCAGTTACGGGACAGGGGGCGATAATTCACCCCTCCACTTT. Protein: CASSYGTGGDNSPLHF.

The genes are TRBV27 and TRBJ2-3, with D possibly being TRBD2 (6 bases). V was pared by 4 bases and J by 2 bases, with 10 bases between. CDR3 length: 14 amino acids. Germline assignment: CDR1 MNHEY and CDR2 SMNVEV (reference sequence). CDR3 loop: CASSWGGTTDTQYF. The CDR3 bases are TGTGCCAGCAGTTGGGGCGGGACCACAGATACGCAGTATTTT.

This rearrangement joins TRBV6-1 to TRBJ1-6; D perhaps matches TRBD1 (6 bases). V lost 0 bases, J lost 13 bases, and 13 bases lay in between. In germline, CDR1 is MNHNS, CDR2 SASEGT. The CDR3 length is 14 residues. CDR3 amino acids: CASSEAPGGAPLHF. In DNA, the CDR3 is TGTGCCAGCAGTGAAGCCCCGGGGGGGGCGCCCCTCCACTTT.

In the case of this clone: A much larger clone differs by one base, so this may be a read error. CDR3 coding DNA: TGTGCCAGCAGCCCTGTGGGGGAGGGCCGTCAGGCCGGGGAGCTGTTTTTT. Translation: CASSPVGEGRQAGELFF. This chain joins TRBV4-2 and TRBJ2-2, with TRBD2 identical over 7 bases. The V gene end was trimmed by 4 bases and the J gene end by 6 bases; junction bases not matched to a gene: 14. The CDR3 extends over 17 amino acids. The V gene's germline CDR1 is LGHNA and CDR2 YNFKEQ.

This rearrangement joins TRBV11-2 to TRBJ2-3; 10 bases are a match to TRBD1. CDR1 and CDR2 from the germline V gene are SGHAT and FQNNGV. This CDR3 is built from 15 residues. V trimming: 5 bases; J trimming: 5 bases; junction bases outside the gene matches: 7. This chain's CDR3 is CASSPADRGRDTQYF. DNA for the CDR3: TGTGCCAGCAGCCCAGCGGACAGGGGGAGAGATACGCAGTATTTT.

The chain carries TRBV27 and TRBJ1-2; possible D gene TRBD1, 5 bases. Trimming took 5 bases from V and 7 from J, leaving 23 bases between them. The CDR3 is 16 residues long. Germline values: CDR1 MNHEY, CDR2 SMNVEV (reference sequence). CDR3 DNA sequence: TGTGCCAGCAGTCCCTCTGGGGGAGGTCGGTATTCTGGCTACACCTTC. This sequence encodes CASSPSGGGRYSGYTF.

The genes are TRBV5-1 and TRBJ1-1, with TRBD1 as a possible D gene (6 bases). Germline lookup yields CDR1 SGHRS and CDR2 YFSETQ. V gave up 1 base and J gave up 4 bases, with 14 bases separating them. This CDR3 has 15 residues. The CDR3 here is CASSLWGGSVTEAFF. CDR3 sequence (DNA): TGCGCCAGCAGCTTGTGGGGGGGCTCTGTCACTGAAGCTTTCTTT.

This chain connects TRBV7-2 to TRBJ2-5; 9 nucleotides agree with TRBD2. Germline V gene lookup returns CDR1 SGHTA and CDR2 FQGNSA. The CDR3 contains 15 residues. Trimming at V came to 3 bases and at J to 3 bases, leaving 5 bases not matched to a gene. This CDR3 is CASSFTASGEETQYF. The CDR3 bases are TGTGCCAGCAGCTTTACAGCTAGCGGGGAAGAGACCCAGTACTTC. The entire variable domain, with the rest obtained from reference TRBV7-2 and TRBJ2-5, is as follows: GAGVSQSPSNKVTEKGKDVELRCDPISGHTALYWYRQSLGQGLEFLIYFQGNSAPDKSGLPSDRFSAERTGGSVSTLTIQRTQQEDSAVYLCASSFTASGEETQYFGPGTRLLVL.

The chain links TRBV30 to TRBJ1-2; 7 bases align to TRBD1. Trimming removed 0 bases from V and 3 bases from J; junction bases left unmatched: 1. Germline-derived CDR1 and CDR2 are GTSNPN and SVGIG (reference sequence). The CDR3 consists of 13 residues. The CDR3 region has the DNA TGTGCCTGGAGTGTAGGGACAGACTATGGCTACACCTTC. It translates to CAWSVGTDYGYTF.

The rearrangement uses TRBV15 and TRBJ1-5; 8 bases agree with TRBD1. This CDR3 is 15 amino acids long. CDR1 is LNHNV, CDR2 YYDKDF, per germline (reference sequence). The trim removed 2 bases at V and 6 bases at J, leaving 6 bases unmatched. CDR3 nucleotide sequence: TGTGCCACCAGCAGAACAGGGGGAAAGGGTCAGCCCCAGCATTTT. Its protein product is CATSRTGGKGQPQHF. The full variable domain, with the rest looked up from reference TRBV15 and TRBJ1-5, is DAMVIQNPRYQVTQFGKPVTLSCSQTLNHNVMYWYQQKSSQAPKLLFHYYDKDFNNEADTPDNFQSRRPNTSFCFLDIRSPGLGDTAMYLCATSRTGGKGQPQHFGDGTRLSIL.

The CDR3 loop reads CASRESGTGLEKLFF. The CDR3 region has the DNA TGTGCCAGCAGGGAATCCGGGACAGGCCTTGAAAAACTGTTTTTT. The V and J genes are TRBV13 and TRBJ1-4, with 8 bases fitting TRBD1. Germline V gene lookup returns CDR1 PRHDT and CDR2 FYEKMQ (reference sequence). This CDR3 contains 15 residues. The V segment lost 6 bases and the J segment 7 bases; nucleotides outside the gene matches: 10.

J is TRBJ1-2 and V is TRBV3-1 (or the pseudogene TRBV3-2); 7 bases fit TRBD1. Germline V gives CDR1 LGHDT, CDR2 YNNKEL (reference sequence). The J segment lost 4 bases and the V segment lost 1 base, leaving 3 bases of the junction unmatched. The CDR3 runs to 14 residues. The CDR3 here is CASSQVDRAYGYTF. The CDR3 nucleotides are TGTGCCAGCAGCCAAGTCGACAGGGCCTATGGCTACACCTTC.

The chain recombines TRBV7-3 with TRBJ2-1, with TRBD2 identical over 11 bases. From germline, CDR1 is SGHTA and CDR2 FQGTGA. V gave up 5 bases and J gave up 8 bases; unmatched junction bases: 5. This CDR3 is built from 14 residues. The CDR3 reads CASSTSGSGDEQFF. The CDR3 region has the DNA TGTGCCAGCAGCACTAGCGGGAGTGGAGATGAGCAGTTCTTC.

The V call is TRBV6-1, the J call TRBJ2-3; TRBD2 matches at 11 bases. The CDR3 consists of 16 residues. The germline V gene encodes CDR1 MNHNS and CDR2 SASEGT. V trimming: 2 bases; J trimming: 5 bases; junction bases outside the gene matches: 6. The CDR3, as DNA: TGTGCCAGCAGTGAAAGTGTAGCGGGAGGGCAAGATACGCAGTATTTT. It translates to CASSESVAGGQDTQYF.

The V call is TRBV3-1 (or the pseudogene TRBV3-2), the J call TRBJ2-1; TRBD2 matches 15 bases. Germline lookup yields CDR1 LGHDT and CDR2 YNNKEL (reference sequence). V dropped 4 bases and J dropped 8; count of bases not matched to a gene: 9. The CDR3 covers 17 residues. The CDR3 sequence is CASSPDGTSGRTDEQFF. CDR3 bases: TGTGCCAGCAGCCCAGACGGGACTAGCGGGAGGACCGATGAGCAGTTCTTC.

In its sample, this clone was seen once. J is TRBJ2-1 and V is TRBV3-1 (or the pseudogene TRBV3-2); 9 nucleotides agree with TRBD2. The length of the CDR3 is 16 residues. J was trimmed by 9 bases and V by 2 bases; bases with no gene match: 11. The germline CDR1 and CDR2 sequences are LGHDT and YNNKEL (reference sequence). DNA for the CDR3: TGTGCCAGCAGCCAAAAAACCGGGACTAGCCCGGGTGAGCAGTTCTTC. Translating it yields CASSQKTGTSPGEQFF.

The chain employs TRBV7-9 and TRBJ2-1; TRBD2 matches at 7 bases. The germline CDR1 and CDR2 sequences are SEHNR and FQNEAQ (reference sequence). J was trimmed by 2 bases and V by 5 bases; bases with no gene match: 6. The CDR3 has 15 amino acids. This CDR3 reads CASSPGREPYNEQFF. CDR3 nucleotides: TGTGCCAGCAGCCCGGGGCGGGAGCCCTACAATGAGCAGTTCTTC.

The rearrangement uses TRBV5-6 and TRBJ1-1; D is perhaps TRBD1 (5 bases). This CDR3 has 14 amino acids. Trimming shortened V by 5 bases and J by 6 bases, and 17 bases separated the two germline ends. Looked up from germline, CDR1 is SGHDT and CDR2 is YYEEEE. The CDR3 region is CASSRGPQSAEAFF. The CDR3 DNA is TGTGCCAGCAGTAGGGGTCCTCAGTCAGCTGAAGCTTTCTTT. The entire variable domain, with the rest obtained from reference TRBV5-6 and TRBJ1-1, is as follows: DAGVTQSPTHLIKTRGQQVTLRCSPKSGHDTVSWYQQALGQGPQFIFQYYEEEERQRGNFPDRFSGHQFPNYSSELNVNALLLGDSALYLCASSRGPQSAEAFFGQGTRLTVV.

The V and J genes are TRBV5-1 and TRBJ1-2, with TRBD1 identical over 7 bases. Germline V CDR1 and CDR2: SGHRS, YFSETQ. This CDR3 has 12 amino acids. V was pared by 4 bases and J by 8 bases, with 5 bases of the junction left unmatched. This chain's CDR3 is CASSVDREGYTF. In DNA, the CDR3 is TGCGCCAGCAGCGTAGACAGGGAAGGCTACACCTTC.

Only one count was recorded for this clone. The CDR3 DNA sequence: TGCAGTGCTAGTGAACTAGCGGGAGTCTATGAGCAGTTCTTC. Translated: CSASELAGVYEQFF. This rearrangement joins TRBV20-1 to TRBJ2-1; TRBD2 matches 11 bases. Looked up from germline, CDR1 is DFQATT and CDR2 is SNEGSKA (reference sequence). The CDR3 has 14 residues. V trimming: 3 bases; J trimming: 8 bases; junction bases outside the gene matches: 6.

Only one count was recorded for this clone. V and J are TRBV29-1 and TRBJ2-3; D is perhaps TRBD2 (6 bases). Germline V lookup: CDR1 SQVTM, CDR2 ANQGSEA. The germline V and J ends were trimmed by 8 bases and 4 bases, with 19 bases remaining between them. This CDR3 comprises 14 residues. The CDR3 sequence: CSSDHGAGSDTQYF. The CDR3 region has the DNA TGCAGCTCCGACCATGGGGCGGGGTCAGATACGCAGTATTTT.

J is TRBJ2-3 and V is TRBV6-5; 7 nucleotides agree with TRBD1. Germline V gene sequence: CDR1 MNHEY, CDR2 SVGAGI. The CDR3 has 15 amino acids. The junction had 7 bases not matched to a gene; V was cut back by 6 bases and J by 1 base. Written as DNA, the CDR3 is TGTGCCAGCAGCCACAGGGGTTGGGGCACAGATACGCAGTATTTT. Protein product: CASSHRGWGTDTQYF.

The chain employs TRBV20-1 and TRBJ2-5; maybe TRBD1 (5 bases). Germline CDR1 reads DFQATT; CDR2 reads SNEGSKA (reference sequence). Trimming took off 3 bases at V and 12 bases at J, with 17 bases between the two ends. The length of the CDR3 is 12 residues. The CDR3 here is CSASPSRALEYF. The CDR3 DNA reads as TGCAGTGCTAGTCCGTCCAGGGCTCTAGAGTACTTC.

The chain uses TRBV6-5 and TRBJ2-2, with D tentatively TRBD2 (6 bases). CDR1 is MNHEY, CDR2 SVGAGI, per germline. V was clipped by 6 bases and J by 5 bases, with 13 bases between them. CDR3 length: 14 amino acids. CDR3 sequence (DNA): TGTGCCAGCAGACTTGGACGGGAGACCGGGGAGCTGTTTTTT. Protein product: CASRLGRETGELFF.

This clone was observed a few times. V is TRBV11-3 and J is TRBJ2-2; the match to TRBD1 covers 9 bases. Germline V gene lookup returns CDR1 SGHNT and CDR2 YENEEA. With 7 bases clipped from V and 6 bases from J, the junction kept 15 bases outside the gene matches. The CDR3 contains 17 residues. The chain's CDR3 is CASTSPWGQGIPGELFF. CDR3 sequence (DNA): TGTGCCAGCACCAGTCCCTGGGGACAGGGTATTCCCGGGGAGCTGTTTTTT. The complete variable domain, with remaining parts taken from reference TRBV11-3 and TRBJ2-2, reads EAGVVQSPRYKIIEKKQPVAFWCNPISGHNTLYWYLQNLGQGPELLIRYENEEAVDDSQLPKDRFSAERLKGVDSTLKIQPAELGDSAVYLCASTSPWGQGIPGELFFGEGSRLTVL.

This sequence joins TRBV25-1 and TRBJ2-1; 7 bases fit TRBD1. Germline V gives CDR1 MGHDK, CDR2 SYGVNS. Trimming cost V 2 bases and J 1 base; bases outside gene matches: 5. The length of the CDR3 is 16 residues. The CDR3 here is CASSERQGRSYNEQFF. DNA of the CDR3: TGTGCCAGCAGTGAAAGACAGGGTCGATCCTACAATGAGCAGTTCTTC.

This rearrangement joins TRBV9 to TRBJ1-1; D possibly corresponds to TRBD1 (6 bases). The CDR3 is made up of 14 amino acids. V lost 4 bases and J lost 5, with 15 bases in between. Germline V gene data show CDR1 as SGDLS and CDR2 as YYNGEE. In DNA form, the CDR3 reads TGTGCCAGCAGCCCAGACTGGGGGCAGACTGAAGCTTTCTTT. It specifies CASSPDWGQTEAFF.